The 9 T cell receptor beta chains in this list originate from one sample, sequenced in a study of Ad26.COV2.S vaccination and SARS-CoV-2 variants. Sequencing used immunoSEQ multiplex PCR; TCRdb keeps in-frame clones, though not all of them. The table lists around 400,000 clones, over 75% of them singletons. Stated treatment: about 20 received Ad26.COV2.S at low or high dose, single or two shots; about 5 received placebo; per-sample allocation not given. Repertoires come from day 63 after the first vaccine or placebo injection. Sequenced material: peripheral blood, taken in a trial of Ad26.COV2.S vaccine versus placebo. These receptors originate from a person aged 18-65 years who received the Ad26.COV2.S COVID-19 vaccine or a placebo.

The chain employs TRBV6-1 and TRBJ2-1; D gene uncertain. The CDR3 length is 13 residues. The germline CDR1 and CDR2 sequences are MNHNS and SASEGT. Trimming stripped 3 bases from V and 4 bases from J, with 7 bases between. CDR3 sequence: CASSEAEYNEQFF. The CDR3 DNA sequence: TGTGCCAGCAGTGAGGCGGAGTACAATGAGCAGTTCTTC.

The gene calls are TRBV9 and TRBJ1-2; possibly TRBD1 for D (5 bases). In germline, CDR1 is SGDLS, CDR2 YYNGEE. The CDR3 is made up of 17 amino acids. The germline V and J ends were trimmed by 0 bases and 4 bases, with 19 bases remaining between them. CDR3 sequence (DNA): TGTGCCAGCAGCGTAGGGGCAGGGCCCCCGCGAGGCTATGGCTACACCTTC. Translation gives CASSVGAGPPRGYGYTF.

The rearrangement joins TRBV6-6 to TRBJ2-7, with D maybe TRBD1 (6 bases). Germline V gene data show CDR1 as MNHNY and CDR2 as SVGAGI (reference sequence). The CDR3 loop spans 15 amino acids. V lost 7 bases to trimming and J lost 3 bases, with 19 bases between them. CDR3 sequence reads: CASTKRQDPIYEQYF. The CDR3 DNA follows: TGTGCCAGCACCAAGCGACAGGATCCAATCTACGAGCAGTACTTC.

This clone was seen a few times. The chain combines TRBV6-5 with TRBJ1-4, with a tentative D call TRBD1 (6 bases). This CDR3 comprises 14 residues. Germline V gene data show CDR1 as MNHEY and CDR2 as SVGAGI. Trimming cost V 5 bases and J 8 bases, with 15 bases left between them. The CDR3 DNA follows: TGTGCCAGCAGTCCTCCGGGGGCAAGGGAAAAACTGTTTTTT. As protein: CASSPPGAREKLFF.

This chain joins TRBV5-1 and TRBJ2-3, with 16 nucleotides matching TRBD2. The V gene's germline CDR1 is SGHRS and CDR2 YFSETQ. With 4 bases clipped from V and 6 bases from J, the junction kept 14 bases outside the gene matches. The CDR3 runs 19 residues. CDR3 protein: CASSHSGLAGGATGDTQYF. CDR3 bases: TGCGCCAGCAGCCACTCGGGACTAGCGGGAGGGGCGACAGGGGATACGCAGTATTTT.

This rearrangement joins TRBV6-2 or TRBV6-3 to TRBJ2-2, with TRBD2 identical over 8 bases. Trimming at V came to 1 base and at J to 0 bases, leaving 1 base not matched to a gene. CDR1 is MNHEY and CDR2 is SVGEGT in the germline V gene. The CDR3 consists of 16 residues. The CDR3 loop is CASSYLLAANTGELFF. For the CDR3, the DNA is TGTGCCAGCAGTTACTTACTAGCGGCGAACACCGGGGAGCTGTTTTTT.

V gene TRBV28 combines with J gene TRBJ1-2; no firm D call. The CDR3 runs to 14 residues. The ends were cut back, 1 base at V and 7 bases at J, with 13 bases in the middle. Per the germline V gene, CDR1 is MDHEN and CDR2 is SYDVKM. CDR3 loop: CASSLFVGRVGYTF. CDR3 nucleotides: TGTGCCAGCAGTTTATTTGTAGGGAGGGTTGGCTACACCTTC.

This clone was seen only a few times. The chain combines TRBV4-2 with TRBJ1-4; 10 bases agree with TRBD1. The germline V gene has CDR1 LGHNA and CDR2 YNFKEQ. The CDR3 is 16 residues long. Trimming at V came to 0 bases and at J to 7 bases, leaving 5 bases not matched to a gene. The CDR3 sequence is CASSQDYGTGVEKLFF. In DNA, the CDR3 is TGTGCCAGCAGCCAAGATTACGGGACAGGGGTTGAAAAACTGTTTTTT.

Concerning this clone: Other nucleotide sequences in the sample specify the same CDR3. The gene calls are TRBV6-2 or TRBV6-3 and TRBJ2-1; 13 positions match TRBD2. With V trimmed by 6 bases and J by 5 bases, 4 bases remained unmatched. The CDR3 sequence is 15 residues long. The germline V gene encodes CDR1 MNHEY and CDR2 SVGEGT. The CDR3 loop reads CASSSGTSGNNEQFF. The CDR3 bases are TGTGCCAGCAGCTCCGGGACTAGCGGGAACAATGAGCAGTTCTTC.